The 12 T cell receptor beta chains below come from one sample, sequenced in a study of regulatory T cells in long-lasting Graves disease (dated by TCRdb to about 2021). The library was made by multiplex PCR. These reads were obtained on an Illumina HiSeq 4000. CDR3 regions were amplified by Arm-PCR with iRepertoire HTBI primers to construct TCR beta libraries. TCRdb's own reprocessing of the public reads used fastp at Q25 and MiXCR and kept productive beta chains. Entries that share a CDR3 protein sequence are merged under the most common genes and DNA. The sample contains around 500,000 distinct CDR3 sequences, about a fifth of them found a single time. Of the sample, under 9% is held by the ten largest clones. The label giving this sample's time point can be read as: persistent/refractory GD, antithyroid drugs over 5 years with positive TRAb. For both TCR sequencing and RNA sequencing, RNA was extracted from PBMCs in TRIzol.

This sample comprised peripheral blood mononuclear cells (PBMCs), obtained when the disease was refractory, from a patient treated with antithyroid drugs. Receptor source: a female donor with Graves disease.

The chain recombines TRBV3-1 with TRBJ2-2, with D unclear. Germline V gene lookup returns CDR1 LGHDT and CDR2 YNNKEL (reference sequence). V dropped 1 base and J dropped 1 base, with 7 bases sitting between them. The CDR3 sequence is 15 residues long. The chain's CDR3 is CASSQGLKNTGELFF. CDR3 DNA sequence: TGTGCCAGCAGCCAAGGTCTGAAGAACACCGGGGAGCTGTTTTTT.

CDR3 in DNA: TGCGCCAGCAGCCAAGGAAGGGGTGAGCAGTTCTTC. Amino acid sequence: CASSQGRGEQFF. The chain has TRBV4-1 and TRBJ2-1; tentative D call: TRBD1 (5 bases). Germline assignment: CDR1 MGHRA and CDR2 YSYEKL. CDR3 length: 12 residues. V was cut by 1 base and J by 9 bases, with 7 bases left in between.

This clonotype was found many times. The genes are TRBV28 and TRBJ1-6; unclear D gene. The CDR3 length is 14 residues. Germline-derived CDR1 and CDR2 are MDHEN and SYDVKM. The V end lost 5 bases, the J end lost 8 bases, and 13 bases lay between the germline ends. Here the CDR3 reads CASSLLEEDSPLHF. CDR3 nucleotide sequence: TGTGCCAGCAGTCTTCTGGAGGAGGATTCACCCCTCCACTTT.

The V gene is TRBV7-9, the J gene TRBJ1-5, with 7 bases that match TRBD1. J was trimmed by 10 bases and V by 5 bases; bases with no gene match: 5. The CDR3 extends over 12 amino acids. Per germline, CDR1 SEHNR and CDR2 FQNEAQ (reference sequence). The CDR3 spells CASSQGVGPQHF. CDR3 nucleotides: TGTGCCAGCAGCCAGGGGGTTGGTCCCCAGCATTTT.

This clonotype has at least ten counts. V is TRBV6-1 and J is TRBJ2-2, with D tentatively TRBD2 (5 bases). Trimming removed 11 bases from V and 4 bases from J, with 14 bases in between. This CDR3 has 13 amino acids. The germline V gene has CDR1 MNHNS and CDR2 SASEGT. CDR3 sequence: CALLVGGTGELFF. The CDR3 DNA reads as TGTGCCCTTTTGGTAGGAGGCACCGGGGAGCTGTTTTTT.

The chain carries TRBV9 and TRBJ2-2, with D possibly TRBD1 on 6 matching bases. V lost 2 bases and J lost 3, with 14 bases in between. The CDR3 contains 16 residues. Per the germline V gene, CDR1 is SGDLS and CDR2 is YYNGEE. The CDR3 loop is CASSVGAVLDTGELFF. For the CDR3, the DNA is TGTGCCAGCAGCGTGGGGGCAGTGCTGGACACCGGGGAGCTGTTTTTT.

This clonotype was recorded many times. V gene TRBV3-1 combines with J gene TRBJ2-7, with 8 bases lining up with TRBD2. V shed 3 bases and J 3 bases; nucleotides not matched to a gene: 10. This CDR3 has 16 amino acids. Germline V gene data show CDR1 as LGHDT and CDR2 as YNNKEL (reference sequence). The CDR3 here is CASSQNPAGDFYEQYF. The CDR3 bases are TGTGCCAGCAGCCAGAACCCAGCGGGAGATTTCTACGAGCAGTACTTC.

This clonotype was seen a handful of times. The chain links TRBV5-1 to TRBJ1-1; D is unresolved. CDR1 SGHRS and CDR2 YFSETQ come from the germline V gene. V lost 4 bases and J 8 bases, leaving 15 bases between the germline ends. The CDR3 length is 13 residues. Written as DNA, the CDR3 is TGCGCCAGCAGCAGCAGGAACCGGAGAGAAGCTTTCTTT. Translating it yields CASSSRNRREAFF.

There are many counts of this clonotype. Germline and junction disagree at one end, which may indicate a read error. The chain has TRBV6-1 and TRBJ2-5, with D perhaps assigned TRBD1 or TRBD2 (6 bases each). This CDR3 comprises 12 residues. CDR1 is MNHNS and CDR2 is SASEGT in the germline V gene. The DNA for the CDR3 is TGTGCCAGCAGTGAAGCCGGAGGGGGGAGGCACTTC. This codes for CASSEAGGGRHF.

This clonotype occurred once. The conserved phenylalanine or tryptophan normally closing the CDR3 is absent here, so this likely arose from a read error. The chain links TRBV27 to TRBJ2-5; 7 nucleotides line up with TRBD2. CDR3 size: 13 residues. Germline CDR1 MNHEY, CDR2 SMNVEV (reference sequence). V lost 3 bases and J lost 5; bases outside the gene matches: 3. In nucleotides, the CDR3 is TGTGCCAGCAGTTTCGCCGGGGGGGAGACCCAGTACTCC. Encoded protein: CASSFAGGETQYS.

Ten or more counts support this clonotype. The chain carries TRBV2 and TRBJ1-2; D perhaps matches TRBD1 (5 bases). V lost 8 bases and J 8 bases, leaving 12 bases between the germline ends. CDR1 and CDR2 (germline): SNHLY, FYNNEI. The length of the CDR3 is 11 residues. CDR3: CASGGGNGYTF. CDR3 coding DNA: TGTGCCAGCGGTGGGGGGAACGGCTACACCTTC.

The CDR3 DNA reads as TGCAGTGCTAGACCACTCGGACAGGGACAGAACACTGAAGCTTTCTTT. It encodes CSARPLGQGQNTEAFF. The V gene is TRBV20-1, the J gene TRBJ1-1, with TRBD1 matching over 8 bases. Germline V gene lookup returns CDR1 DFQATT and CDR2 SNEGSKA (reference sequence). The CDR3 extends over 16 amino acids. V was clipped by 2 bases and J by 1 base; unmatched bases: 9.